This T cell receptor (beta chain) was identified during a study of technical replicates of blood from a few donors. The CDR3 extends over 12 amino acids. Per germline, CDR1 LGHNA and CDR2 YNFKEQ. Deletions cut 4 bases from V and 7 bases from J, with 10 bases between. Assay: immunoSEQ multiplex PCR; the TCRdb copy retains only in-frame clones and omits some. This table holds approximately 70,000 clones, 91% found once. The sequence was collected from a human donor in good health. Some clones in this sample may be carry-over from other donors' samples. The specimen was T cells isolated from PBMCs. V is TRBV4-2 and J is TRBJ1-2; D perhaps matches TRBD1 (6 bases). CDR3 nucleotides: TGTGCCAGCAGCCTGGGGACAAGTGGCTACACCTTC. As protein: CASSLGTSGYTF.